The present TCR beta chain was sequenced within a study of T-cell memory formation after mild COVID-19. Study context: Each donor largely had its own TCR clusters. Study findings and constraints: Confirmation of SARS-CoV-2 specificity was lacking for second-wave clones peaking day 37.

This clonotype was seen more than once but under ten times. What it binds is not known. Germline CDR1 MNHEY, CDR2 SVGEGT. The CDR3 covers 16 residues. V was trimmed by 5 bases and J by 2 bases, leaving 16 bases between them. Libraries for TCRalpha and TCRbeta carried sample barcodes and unique molecular identifiers via 5'RACE. In TCRdb, the 5' RACE reads were re-called with MiXCR into one record per CDR3 protein. This sample yields 65,000 to 100,000 distinct CDR3 sequences, of which around 13% are seen a single time; around two fifths belongs to the top ten. Sequencing was carried out using PBMCs or a T cell subset sorted from them (not recorded which). This receptor was taken from a man aged 18 to 30 who had mild COVID-19 (a few samples of this study predate the infection). Cell type and time point are not known. The J gene is TRBJ2-1, the V gene TRBV6-2 or TRBV6-3; D may be TRBD1 (5 bases). CDR3 bases: TGTGCCAGCAGTGCTATGGACACCCTCCCCTACAATGAGCAGTTCTTC. Its protein product is CASSAMDTLPYNEQFF.